This is a list of T cell receptor beta chains from one sample in a study of blood T cell repertoires in COVID-19. The protocol was immunoSEQ multiplex PCR, while the TCRdb copy is restricted to in-frame clones and leaves out a portion. Of tens of thousands of clones in the sample, roughly three quarters were seen once. The sample consisted of peripheral blood. Receptors were obtained from a man in his sixties or seventies with COVID-19, enrolled during active disease. CDR3s include the opening cysteine and the closing phenylalanine or tryptophan. Fields, in order: J gene, clone size, V gene, D gene, CDR3 DNA, CDR3 protein. D genes are given only for firm matches. Some rows have no size entry. The others give once, few or many, or a class for an expanded clone.

TRBJ1-1,NA,TRBV5-4,TRBD1,TGTGCCAGCAGCTTGGACCTGACAGGGGGCATTCGGAGCACTGAAGCTTTCTTT,CASSLDLTGGIRSTEAFF
TRBJ2-3,NA,TRBV7-2,TRBD2,TGTGCCAGCAGCGTAGCGGGAGGAGGCACAGATACGCAGTATTTT,CASSVAGGGTDTQYF
TRBJ1-6,NA,TRBV10-3,NA,TGTGCCATCAGGTGGACAAAAGACAATTCACCCCTCCACTTT,CAIRWTKDNSPLHF
TRBJ2-3,NA,TRBV19,NA,TGTGCCAGTACCCTGACAGGAGCTAGCACAGATACGCAGTATTTT,CASTLTGASTDTQYF
TRBJ2-3,NA,TRBV29-1,NA,TGCAGCGTTGAATATCTTGCGGAGAACACAGATACGCAGTATTTT,CSVEYLAENTDTQYF
TRBJ2-3,NA,TRBV12-5,NA,TGTGCTAGTGGTTTGTCCGGGGGTTCGAGTACGCAGTATTTT,CASGLSGGSSTQYF
TRBJ2-1,NA,TRBV10-3,NA,TGTGCCATCAGATATAGCTCCTACAATGAGCAGTTCTTC,CAIRYSSYNEQFF
TRBJ1-6,NA,TRBV6-5,TRBD1,TGTGCCAGCAGTTACCCAGGGGGACGCTCACCCCTCCACTTT,CASSYPGGRSPLHF
TRBJ1-2,NA,TRBV30,TRBD1,TGTGCCTGGAGTCCCGACAGGGGCTATGGCTACACCTTC,CAWSPDRGYGYTF
TRBJ1-2,once,TRBV28,NA,TGTGCCAGCACCCAGGCTTTAGCTAACTATGGCTACACCTTC,CASTQALANYGYTF
TRBJ2-3,NA,TRBV6-2/TRBV6-3,TRBD2,TGTGCCAGCAGTGGGGGACTAGCGGACTTCACAGATACGCAGTATTTT,CASSGGLADFTDTQYF
TRBJ2-5,once,TRBV5-1,TRBD2,TGCGCCAGCAGCGCCAATTTAGCGGGAGGAAAAGAGACCCAGTACTTC,CASSANLAGGKETQYF
TRBJ2-1,NA,TRBV15,TRBD2,TGTGCCACCAGCAGAGACCTAGCGGGGTACAATGAGCAGTTCTTC,CATSRDLAGYNEQFF
TRBJ2-7,NA,TRBV7-9,NA,TGTGCCAGCAGCCGGACAACCTACGAGCAGTACTTC,CASSRTTYEQYF
TRBJ2-7,NA,TRBV2,TRBD2,TGTGCCAGCAGTGAGGGGGGGGATCGCGAGCAGTACTTC,CASSEGGDREQYF
TRBJ1-3,NA,TRBV3-1/TRBV3-2,NA,TGTGCCAGCAGCCTCTATGGAAACACCATATATTTT,CASSLYGNTIYF
TRBJ2-2,once,TRBV2,TRBD2,TGTGCCAGCATGAATCGAGCGGGAGGTCCCACCGGGGAGCTGTTTTTT,CASMNRAGGPTGELFF
TRBJ2-2,NA,TRBV5-4,NA,TGTGCCAGCAGCTTGGCCGAGAAGGGGTTTGCCGGGGAGCTGTTTTTT,CASSLAEKGFAGELFF
TRBJ2-2,NA,TRBV7-3,TRBD2,TGTGCCAGCAGCCACCAAAAACTAGCGCTAGGGGAGCTGTTTTTT,CASSHQKLALGELFF
TRBJ2-1,NA,TRBV5-1,NA,TGCGCCAGCAGCTTGAACAGCTACAATGAGCAGTTCTTC,CASSLNSYNEQFF
TRBJ2-1,NA,TRBV5-1,NA,TGCGCCAGCAGCTTGGTGGCCGCAGGGAATAATGAGCAGTTCTTC,CASSLVAAGNNEQFF
TRBJ2-3,NA,TRBV5-4,NA,TGTGCCAGCAGCCAGGGGAGTAGGACAGATACGCAGTATTTT,CASSQGSRTDTQYF
TRBJ2-1,few,TRBV7-3,TRBD2,TGTGCCAGCAGCAGAAGAGCGGGAGGGCCCGACTACAATGAGCAGTTCTTC,CASSRRAGGPDYNEQFF
TRBJ2-1,NA,TRBV28,TRBD2,TGTGCCAGCAGTTTGATAGCGGGGACAAATGAGCAGTTCTTC,CASSLIAGTNEQFF
TRBJ2-6,NA,TRBV5-8,NA,TGTGCCAGCAGCTTGAGAACAGGGCCGCACTCTGGGGCCAACGTCCTGACTTTC,CASSLRTGPHSGANVLTF
TRBJ2-7,few,TRBV19,TRBD2,TGTGCCAGTAGTCGGGGACTAGCGGGAGATTCCTTCGAGCAGTACTTC,CASSRGLAGDSFEQYF
TRBJ1-2,NA,TRBV29-1,NA,TGCAGCGACCGGACAACAAACTATGGCTACACCTTC,CSDRTTNYGYTF
TRBJ1-4,NA,TRBV19,TRBD1,TGTGCCAGTAGTCCCAGACAGGGAAAACTGTTTTTT,CASSPRQGKLFF
TRBJ2-1,NA,TRBV9,NA,TGTGCCAGCAGCCTTCGGACTAATCTTCAGAATTCCTACAATGAGCAGTTCTTC,CASSLRTNLQNSYNEQFF
TRBJ1-5,NA,TRBV28,TRBD1,TGTGCCAGCAGTTACCGACAGGGGGCGAGGAAGCAGCCCCAGCATTTT,CASSYRQGARKQPQHF
TRBJ2-1,NA,TRBV5-1,TRBD2,TGCGCCAGCAGCTTGTCGGGCGGGAGAATATATGAGCAGTTCTTC,CASSLSGGRIYEQFF
TRBJ1-1,NA,TRBV12-3/TRBV12-4,NA,TGTGCCAGCAGTCTCGGGACTCGAGCTTTCTTT,CASSLGTRAFF
TRBJ1-1,once,TRBV7-8,NA,TGTGCCAGCAGCTTAGGCAGGAACACTGAAGCTTTCTTT,CASSLGRNTEAFF
TRBJ2-1,once,TRBV14,TRBD2,TGTGCCAGCAGCCAAGAACTAGCGGGAGGATCCCGGATCTTC,CASSQELAGGSRIF
TRBJ2-7,NA,TRBV5-5,TRBD1,TGTGCCAGCAGCTTGCTACCGGGACAGGGGCACCTTGGGCAGTACTTC,CASSLLPGQGHLGQYF
TRBJ2-3,NA,TRBV5-5,NA,TGTGCCAGCAGCCTACCTCGCGGGACCCCCACAGATACGCAGTATTTT,CASSLPRGTPTDTQYF
TRBJ2-7,NA,TRBV5-3,TRBD2,TGTGCCAGAAGCCCTCCGGGACTAGCGACTTTCTACGAGCAGTACTTC,CARSPPGLATFYEQYF
TRBJ1-2,once,TRBV19,NA,TGTGCCAGTAGGGTCGCTGGAGCTAACTATGGCTACACCTTC,CASRVAGANYGYTF
TRBJ1-6,NA,TRBV27,NA,TGTGCCAGCAAGCCCCCTACCCAATCACCCCTCCACTTT,CASKPPTQSPLHF
TRBJ2-1,NA,TRBV7-2,NA,TGTGCCAGCAGCCCTAGGACAAACAGGCTCTACAATGAGCAGTTCTTC,CASSPRTNRLYNEQFF
TRBJ1-5,once,TRBV7-9,NA,TGTGCCAGCAGCATGGACACTCATCAGCCCCAGCATTTT,CASSMDTHQPQHF
TRBJ1-1,few,TRBV13,TRBD1,TGTGCCAGCAGCTCCTACAGGGGCGGCACTGAAGCTTTCTTT,CASSSYRGGTEAFF
TRBJ2-7,NA,TRBV7-9,TRBD1,TGTGCCAGCAGCGGACAGGGTGTCGAGCAGTACTTC,CASSGQGVEQYF
TRBJ2-1,NA,TRBV19,TRBD2,TGTGCCAGTATGTCTAGCGGGGAGCAGTTCTTC,CASMSSGEQFF
TRBJ1-1,NA,TRBV29-1,NA,TGCAGCATGATGCGGGGGGCTCGTGAAGCTTTCTTT,CSMMRGAREAFF
TRBJ2-7,NA,TRBV7-2,TRBD1,TGTGCCAGCAGCGTAGGATCGGGACAGGGCTACGAGCAGTACTTC,CASSVGSGQGYEQYF
TRBJ1-5,NA,TRBV5-1,NA,TGCGCCAGCAGCTCGGGGGGCGGTCAGCCCCAGCATTTT,CASSSGGGQPQHF
TRBJ1-5,NA,TRBV15,NA,TGTGCCACCAGCAGTGGACAGTATATTAGCAATCAGCCCCAGCATTTT,CATSSGQYISNQPQHF
TRBJ2-7,NA,TRBV28,TRBD2,TGTGCCAGCAGCCTAGCGGGATCGAGCTCCTACGAGCAGTACTTC,CASSLAGSSSYEQYF
TRBJ2-7,NA,TRBV7-3,NA,TGTGCCAGCAGTGAAACAGGGTACGAGCAGTACTTC,CASSETGYEQYF
TRBJ1-3,NA,TRBV4-1,NA,TGCGCCAGCAGCCAACAAGGACAGTCCTCTGGAAACACCATATATTTT,CASSQQGQSSGNTIYF